This T cell receptor beta chain was obtained from a study of CD8+ T cells in alopecia areata. TCR sequencing used cDNA made by reverse transcription of extracted RNA. The table came from immunoSEQ multiplex PCR; TCRdb's copy has only in-frame clones and leaves some out. Among about 110,000 clones listed, over 55% were seen once. About this clone: The target antigen is unknown.

Study-wide results and caveats: Possibly because of HLA-related factors, TCR sharing was less clear across patients than in mice. Normal scalp had lower clonality than lesional scalp, with alopecia totalis/universalis lesions showing this most strongly. Scalp sample data also include resident alphabeta T cells from normal skin.

CDR3 length: 14 residues. Per germline, CDR1 SQVTM and CDR2 ANQGSEA. V was cut by 6 bases and J by 6 bases, with 18 bases left in between. Specimens obtained from alopecia areata patients comprised lesional scalp punch biopsies and peripheral blood. The genes are TRBV29-1 and TRBJ2-1; D is unresolved. The receptor was derived from a human donor with alopecia areata. Sequencing input: NKG2D-low CD8+ T cells sorted from blood. The CDR3 here is CSVMMARTPNEQFF. The CDR3 DNA reads TGCAGCGTCATGATGGCCCGGACCCCCAATGAGCAGTTCTTC.